The text below deals with one TCR beta chain. One end of the junction does not line up with germline, which may come from a read error. The data stem from a study of T cell repertoires in cytomegalovirus infection. TCRdb re-called the reads with MiXCR, one entry per CDR3 protein. The sample yields a few hundred thousand distinct CDR3 sequences, 15% to 20% seen once. CDR3 length: 17 residues. In germline, CDR1 is LGHNA, CDR2 YSLEER. The genes are TRBV4-3 and TRBJ2-1; the D gene is possibly TRBD1 (5 bases). What was sequenced was PBMCs. The sequence was collected from a human donor in good health (CMV status not recorded). Some clones in this sample may be carry-over from other donors' samples. CDR3 DNA: TGCGCCAGCAGCCTCCTCGACAGCCCAGGGTCCTACAATGAGCAGCTCTTC. The encoded protein is CASSLLDSPGSYNEQLF.